Sequencing of this TCR beta chain was carried out in a study of shared clonotypes between healthy human individuals. Sequencing was performed with immunoSEQ multiplex PCR; in TCRdb, only in-frame clones are kept and a portion is missing. The sample contains 1.4 million or so clones, approximately 98.5% of which appear only once. Looked up from germline, CDR1 is SGHRS and CDR2 is YFSETQ. The CDR3 runs 16 residues. Trimming left V 3 bases short and J 0 bases short, with 12 bases between. The TCR comes from a young man in good health. V gene TRBV5-1 combines with J gene TRBJ1-4; D is perhaps TRBD1 (5 bases). Sequenced: naive CD4+ T cells sorted from blood. Indicated subset: CD45RA+ positively selected. The CDR3 nucleotides are TGCGCCAGCAGCTCCCGTACAGGAGCAACTAATGAAAAACTGTTTTTT. As protein: CASSSRTGATNEKLFF.